Below are 27 T cell receptor beta chains sequenced from a single sample in a study of blood T cell repertoires in COVID-19. Assay used: immunoSEQ multiplex PCR; TCRdb lists only in-frame clones, some missing. The sample consists of 200,000 to 250,000 clones, approximately 83% of them appearing once. Sequencing used PBMCs or T cells enriched from blood (not recorded which). These receptors came from a woman in her fifties or sixties who had been exposed to COVID-19.

V and J are TRBV11-3 and TRBJ2-1, with 8 bases that match TRBD1. J lost 11 bases, V lost 6 bases, and 6 bases had no gene match. Germline lookup yields CDR1 SGHNT and CDR2 YENEEA. This CDR3 region has 12 residues. The CDR3 loop reads CASRYGQGKQFF. The CDR3 nucleotides read TGTGCCAGCAGATACGGACAGGGCAAGCAGTTCTTC.

The V gene is TRBV18, the J gene TRBJ1-1; D is unclear. From germline, CDR1 is KGHSH and CDR2 LQKENI. V was shortened by 0 bases and J by 5 bases, with 4 bases between the two germline ends. The CDR3 runs to 12 residues. CDR3 in DNA: TGTGCCAGCTCACCACCTCTTACTGAAGCTTTCTTT. The encoded protein is CASSPPLTEAFF. Together with reference TRBV18 and TRBJ1-1, the CDR3 gives the full variable domain: NAGVMQNPRHLVRRRGQEARLRCSPMKGHSHVYWYRQLPEEGLKFMVYLQKENIIDESGMPKERFSAEFPKEGPSILRIQQVVRGDSAAYFCASSPPLTEAFFGQGTRLTVV.

DNA for the CDR3: TGTGCCAGCAGCTTGGGGAGGTCGAACACTGAAGCTTTCTTT. It translates to CASSLGRSNTEAFF. This chain uses TRBV5-8 with TRBJ1-1, with unresolved D. V dropped 0 bases and J dropped 1 base, with 7 bases sitting between them. Germline V CDR1 and CDR2: SGHTS, YDEGEE. The CDR3 is 14 amino acids.

The chain recombines TRBV7-6 with TRBJ1-1; a weak D match, TRBD1 (5 bases). Germline CDR1 reads SGHVS; CDR2 reads FNYEAQ. V dropped 5 bases and J dropped 5 bases, with 12 bases sitting between them. The CDR3 is made up of 13 amino acids. The CDR3 here is CASSLKRQTEAFF. The CDR3 region has the DNA TGTGCCAGCAGCCTTAAGAGACAGACTGAAGCTTTCTTT.

The chain couples TRBV3-1 (or the pseudogene TRBV3-2) to TRBJ2-3, with D perhaps matching TRBD2 (5 bases). The germline V gene has CDR1 LGHDT and CDR2 YNNKEL (reference sequence). Trimming took 5 bases from V and 0 from J, leaving 12 bases between them. The CDR3 is 15 residues long. The chain's CDR3 is CASSSRTSSTDTQYF. The CDR3 bases are TGTGCCAGCAGCTCCCGGACTTCTAGCACAGATACGCAGTATTTT.

V and J are TRBV4-1 and TRBJ1-1; 8 bases align to TRBD1. Germline V gene sequence: CDR1 MGHRA, CDR2 YSYEKL. V gave up 5 bases and J gave up 7 bases; unmatched junction bases: 6. This CDR3 has 13 residues. The CDR3 loop reads CASSFDRGGEAFF. DNA for the CDR3: TGCGCCAGCAGCTTCGACAGGGGTGGTGAAGCTTTCTTT.

This chain joins TRBV18 and TRBJ1-2; D is unresolved. V lost 1 base and J lost 3, with 9 bases in between. Germline V gene lookup returns CDR1 KGHSH and CDR2 LQKENI. The CDR3 has 14 amino acids. The CDR3 here is CASSPQRQYYGYTF. The CDR3 region has the DNA TGTGCCAGCTCACCACAGAGGCAATACTATGGCTACACCTTC.

CDR3 sequence: CSARDSVVYTF. The CDR3 nucleotides are TGCAGTGCTAGAGATAGCGTGGTCTACACCTTC. The chain employs TRBV20-1 and TRBJ1-2; unclear D gene. V lost 0 bases to trimming and J lost 10 bases, with 9 bases between them. CDR1 is DFQATT and CDR2 is SNEGSKA in the germline V gene (reference sequence). There are 11 residues in the CDR3.

The V gene is TRBV19, the J gene TRBJ1-5; D not resolved. The V gene lost 3 bases and the J gene lost 3 bases, with 15 bases spanning the gap. Germline loops: CDR1 LNHDA, CDR2 SQIVND (reference sequence). This CDR3 spans 16 amino acids. CDR3 amino acids: CASSINRGIYNQPQHF. The DNA for the CDR3 is TGTGCCAGTAGTATTAATCGAGGTATCTACAATCAGCCCCAGCATTTT.

This sequence joins TRBV7-9 and TRBJ1-5; D gene ambiguous. Germline CDR1 reads SEHNR; CDR2 reads FQNEAQ (reference sequence). V was cut by 4 bases and J by 11 bases, with 12 bases left in between. This CDR3 comprises 12 residues. The CDR3 DNA follows: TGTGCCAGCAGCTCCGAGGAAACGGCCCAGCATTTT. It yields the protein CASSSEETAQHF.

This clone occurred once. Other DNA sequences of this sample code for an identical CDR3. The rearrangement joins TRBV30 to TRBJ2-7, with a weak D call TRBD2 (5 bases). The CDR3 covers 12 residues. The V gene's germline CDR1 is GTSNPN and CDR2 SVGIG (reference sequence). V lost 0 bases to trimming and J lost 4 bases, with 7 bases between them. The CDR3 here is CAWSVLGYEQYF. The CDR3 nucleotides are TGTGCCTGGAGTGTACTAGGGTACGAGCAGTACTTC.

The chain employs TRBV25-1 and TRBJ1-2; 11 nucleotides align to TRBD1. V shed 10 bases and J 8 bases; nucleotides not matched to a gene: 15. This CDR3 has 15 amino acids. The germline gives CDR1 MGHDK, CDR2 SYGVNS. CDR3 in DNA: TGTGCCACGTCCCCTCTGGACAGGGGGCCCTACGGCTACACCTTC. The encoded protein is CATSPLDRGPYGYTF.

V and J are TRBV28 and TRBJ2-5; 8 bases line up with TRBD1. Germline lookup yields CDR1 MDHEN and CDR2 SYDVKM. This CDR3 has 13 residues. The junction had 9 bases not matched to a gene; V was cut back by 7 bases and J by 8 bases. CDR3 sequence: CASTPRGHRTQYF. The CDR3 DNA reads as TGTGCCAGCACCCCCAGGGGGCACCGAACCCAGTACTTC.

This chain joins TRBV19 and TRBJ2-3, with TRBD2 identical over 8 bases. This CDR3 has 16 residues. The V gene's germline CDR1 is LNHDA and CDR2 SQIVND (reference sequence). Trimming at V came to 3 bases and at J to 0 bases, leaving 5 bases not matched to a gene. CDR3 residues: CASSMDSGVSTDTQYF. CDR3 nucleotide sequence: TGTGCCAGTAGTATGGATAGCGGGGTTAGCACAGATACGCAGTATTTT.

This clone was seen only once. The rearrangement uses TRBV7-3 and TRBJ2-2, with 8 bases matching TRBD1. Germline loops: CDR1 SGHTA, CDR2 FQGTGA. CDR3 length: 15 residues. V lost 3 bases to trimming and J lost 6 bases; unmatched junction nucleotides: 6. This CDR3 reads CASSFQGARSGELFF. The CDR3 DNA follows: TGTGCCAGCAGCTTTCAGGGGGCGAGGTCCGGGGAGCTGTTTTTT.

The CDR3 nucleotides read TGTGCCAGCAGCTTAGGGGGGCGGCCTCAAGAGACCCAGTACTTC. This encodes CASSLGGRPQETQYF. The rearrangement links TRBV11-2 to TRBJ2-5, with D perhaps matching TRBD1 (6 bases). CDR1 and CDR2 (germline): SGHAT, FQNNGV. The germline V and J ends were trimmed by 1 base and 2 bases, with 11 bases remaining between them. This CDR3 is 15 amino acids long.

The chain uses TRBV5-1 and TRBJ2-2; D is perhaps TRBD2 (6 bases). The germline V gene has CDR1 SGHRS and CDR2 YFSETQ. This CDR3 spans 16 amino acids. V shed 4 bases and J shed 6 bases, with 19 bases lying between them. The CDR3 region is CASSPSSSAGPGELFF. In DNA form, the CDR3 reads TGCGCCAGCAGCCCGTCCTCTAGCGCTGGGCCCGGGGAGCTGTTTTTT.

The chain couples TRBV11-3 to TRBJ1-2, with 8 positions matching TRBD1. With 3 bases clipped from V and 4 bases from J, the junction kept 10 bases outside the gene matches. Germline loops: CDR1 SGHNT, CDR2 YENEEA. The CDR3 covers 16 residues. Here the CDR3 DNA reads TGTGCCAGCAGCTTCAAAGGGCAGGGGGCAAGCTATGGCTACACCTTC. Translation: CASSFKGQGASYGYTF.

The chain combines TRBV4-2 with TRBJ1-2; D remains ambiguous. Trimming cost V 0 bases and J 4 bases, with 6 bases left between them. The CDR3 is made up of 13 amino acids. Looked up from germline, CDR1 is LGHNA and CDR2 is YNFKEQ. DNA of the CDR3: TGTGCCAGCAGCCAAGATCTTTCCTATGGCTACACCTTC. Translation: CASSQDLSYGYTF.

V usage is TRBV19 and J usage is TRBJ1-2, with 8 bases lining up with TRBD1. With 4 bases clipped from V and 5 bases from J, the junction kept 9 bases outside the gene matches. CDR1 and CDR2 (germline): LNHDA, SQIVND (reference sequence). The CDR3 extends over 15 amino acids. In DNA form, the CDR3 reads TGTGCCAGTAGTAAAACAGGGGGACCGCTTTATGGCTACACCTTC. This encodes CASSKTGGPLYGYTF.

V gene TRBV30 combines with J gene TRBJ2-7, with 9 bases fitting TRBD1. Trimming at V came to 3 bases and at J to 2 bases, leaving 5 bases not matched to a gene. From germline, CDR1 is GTSNPN and CDR2 SVGIG (reference sequence). The CDR3 sequence is 14 residues long. This CDR3 is CAWSLTGGTYEQYF. The CDR3 DNA reads TGTGCCTGGAGCCTGACAGGGGGAACCTACGAGCAGTACTTC.

V gene TRBV14 combines with J gene TRBJ2-3, with a weak D call TRBD1 (5 bases). This CDR3 is built from 13 residues. The V gene lost 3 bases and the J gene lost 6 bases, with 10 bases spanning the gap. Germline lookup yields CDR1 SGHDN and CDR2 FVKESK. CDR3 sequence reads: CASSQGPVDTQYF. For the CDR3, the DNA is TGTGCCAGCAGCCAGGGGCCCGTTGATACGCAGTATTTT.

The V and J genes are TRBV2 and TRBJ2-3; D may be TRBD2 (6 bases). The CDR3 consists of 15 residues. Germline CDR1 reads SNHLY; CDR2 reads FYNNEI. Trimming took 1 base from V and 1 from J, leaving 9 bases between them. In nucleotides, the CDR3 is TGTGCCAGCAGTGAAGTCAAGCGGGGCACAGATACGCAGTATTTT. Amino acid sequence: CASSEVKRGTDTQYF. The complete variable domain, with remaining parts taken from reference TRBV2 and TRBJ2-3, reads EPEVTQTPSHQVTQMGQEVILRCVPISNHLYFYWYRQILGQKVEFLVSFYNNEISEKSEIFDDQFSVERPDGSNFTLKIRSTKLEDSAMYFCASSEVKRGTDTQYFGPGTRLTVL.

This clone was found a few times. The chain combines TRBV2 with TRBJ1-1; D is unclear. This CDR3 contains 15 residues. From germline, CDR1 is SNHLY and CDR2 FYNNEI. V shed 7 bases and J shed 2 bases, with 17 bases lying between them. CDR3 in DNA: TGTGCCAGCATCCCCCCGGCGGGCTCTAACACTGAAGCTTTCTTT. The encoded protein is CASIPPAGSNTEAFF.

The chain carries TRBV30 and TRBJ1-1; D might be TRBD1 (6 bases). This CDR3 is built from 13 residues. V lost 5 bases to trimming and J lost 1 base, with 11 bases between them. Germline assignment: CDR1 GTSNPN and CDR2 SVGIG (reference sequence). The DNA of the CDR3 is TGTGCCTGGGCAAAGACAGGGAACACTGAAGCTTTCTTT. It translates to CAWAKTGNTEAFF.

Turning to this clone: The same CDR3 arises from other DNA sequences in this sample as well. The chain recombines TRBV5-1 with TRBJ2-3; the D gene is possibly TRBD2 (6 bases). Germline-derived CDR1 and CDR2 are SGHRS and YFSETQ. The V and J ends lost 2 bases and 2 bases respectively, with 12 bases between them. This CDR3 has 15 amino acids. DNA for the CDR3: TGCGCCAGCAGCTTCCCTACGGGGGTCACAGATACGCAGTATTTT. Translating it yields CASSFPTGVTDTQYF.

This clone has a single count. The chain is built from TRBV5-1 and TRBJ2-1, with no clear D. The germline V and J ends were trimmed by 2 bases and 5 bases, with 8 bases remaining between them. This CDR3 has 13 amino acids. CDR1 and CDR2 (germline): SGHRS, YFSETQ. CDR3 residues: CASSLPGNNEQFF. DNA of the CDR3: TGCGCCAGCAGCTTACCGGGTAACAATGAGCAGTTCTTC.